The rows below give T cell receptor beta chains drawn from one sample of a study of blood T cell repertoires in COVID-19. Measured with immunoSEQ multiplex PCR; TCRdb has only the in-frame clones, and not every one. This sample carries about 100,000 clones, roughly 90% of them seen once, and the ten largest clones take approximately 2.2%. The specimen sequenced was peripheral blood. The source of these receptors is a man aged 45-60 years with active COVID-19. CDR3s include the opening cysteine and the closing phenylalanine or tryptophan. D genes are given only for firm matches. Clone size appears in some rows only: once, few, many, or a class for an expanded clone.

V gene	clone size	J gene	D gene	CDR3 DNA	CDR3 protein
TRBV5-8	NA	TRBJ1-2	NA	TGTGCCAGCTCTCCCCAGATTGGCTACACCTTC	CASSPQIGYTF
TRBV6-6	NA	TRBJ1-2	TRBD1	TGTGCCAGCAGGTCTCCGGGACAGAACTATGGCTACACCTTC	CASRSPGQNYGYTF
TRBV6-6	NA	TRBJ2-3	TRBD2	TGTGCCAGCAGGTATACTAGCGGGGCCAGCACAGATACGCAGTATTTT	CASRYTSGASTDTQYF
TRBV20-1	NA	TRBJ2-4	NA	TGCAGTGCTAGTCCCAGCGGGCAACAAAACATTCAGTACTTC	CSASPSGQQNIQYF
TRBV5-1	NA	TRBJ2-3	TRBD2	TGCGCCAGCAGCTCCGGGGGGGTGGAAGATACGCAGTATTTT	CASSSGGVEDTQYF
TRBV14	NA	TRBJ2-1	TRBD1	TGTGCCAGCAGCCCCGCCCGGGACAGGGTCTACAATGAGCAGTTCTTC	CASSPARDRVYNEQFF
TRBV7-2	NA	TRBJ2-3	TRBD2	TGTGCCAGCAGCTCCGCGCTAGCGGGGGGATCCGGGGATACGCAGTATTTT	CASSSALAGGSGDTQYF
TRBV7-2	NA	TRBJ2-7	NA	TGTGCCAGCAGCCCGGGACTCTACCGGCCCTACGAGCAGTACTTC	CASSPGLYRPYEQYF
TRBV5-1	NA	TRBJ2-3	TRBD2	TGCGCCAGCAGCTTGGGAAGTAGCGGGTTCACAGATACGCAGTATTTT	CASSLGSSGFTDTQYF
TRBV5-1	NA	TRBJ2-2	NA	TGCGCCAGCAGCTTGGCCCGAGGCGGGGAGCTGTTTTTT	CASSLARGGELFF
TRBV27	NA	TRBJ2-7	NA	TGTGCCAGCAGCAACTGGACTCACTCCTACGAGCAGTACTTC	CASSNWTHSYEQYF
TRBV5-4	NA	TRBJ1-4	NA	TGTGCCAGCAGCTTTGGAGGGACTTCCTTCAAAGAAAAACTGTTTTTT	CASSFGGTSFKEKLFF
TRBV5-5	NA	TRBJ2-5	TRBD1	TGTGCCAGCAGCTTGGCTGGCAGGGGGAACCAAGAGACCCAGTACTTC	CASSLAGRGNQETQYF
TRBV27	NA	TRBJ1-2	NA	TGTGCCAGCGGCCCTGGGGGGGCCTATGGCTACACCTTC	CASGPGGAYGYTF
TRBV21-1	NA	TRBJ2-5	NA	TGTGCCAGCAGCAAACTCTTTCTACTAGCGGGACTGCAAGAGACCCAGTACTTC	CASSKLFLLAGLQETQYF
TRBV7-2	NA	TRBJ1-2	TRBD1	TGTGCCAGCAGCATGGACAGGGGAGCGAGGCGTGGCTACACCTTC	CASSMDRGARRGYTF
TRBV27	once	TRBJ2-3	TRBD2	TGTGCCAGCAGCCAGGTGGGACTAGCGGGGGGCCACACAGATACGCAGTATTTT	CASSQVGLAGGHTDTQYF
TRBV6-5	NA	TRBJ2-1	TRBD2	TGTGCCAGCAAGGGTCGGTTAGCGGGAGCCGAGCAGTTCTTC	CASKGRLAGAEQFF
TRBV5-6	few	TRBJ1-3	TRBD1	TGTGCCAGCAGGCGGACAGGGGAAGCTGGAAACACCATATATTTT	CASRRTGEAGNTIYF
TRBV25-1	NA	TRBJ1-1	NA	TGTGCCAGCAGTGAATATAGGGGAAGAGCTTTCTTT	CASSEYRGRAFF
TRBV9	NA	TRBJ2-5	TRBD1	TGTGCCAGCACCTCGGGACAGGGGACCCAAGAGACCCAGTACTTC	CASTSGQGTQETQYF
TRBV7-7	NA	TRBJ2-5	NA	TGTGCCAGCAGCGACAGGAGCGGTTACCAAGAGACCCAGTACTTC	CASSDRSGYQETQYF
TRBV5-1	NA	TRBJ1-3	NA	TGCGCCAGCAGCTTGGGAGGCAGGGCTGGAAACACCATATATTTT	CASSLGGRAGNTIYF
TRBV9	NA	TRBJ2-3	TRBD1	TGTGCCAGCAGCCCTCCGGGACAGGTTAGCACAGATACGCAGTATTTT	CASSPPGQVSTDTQYF
TRBV7-9	few	TRBJ2-7	NA	TGTGCCAGCAGTTCTCGACAGTCCTCCTACGAGCAGTACTTC	CASSSRQSSYEQYF
TRBV15	NA	TRBJ1-3	NA	TGTGCCACCAGCAGAGTCGGGATGTCTGGAAACACCATATATTTT	CATSRVGMSGNTIYF
TRBV5-4	once	TRBJ1-4	TRBD1	TGTGCCAGCAGCTTAGACAGGGGATTAGGTGAAAAACTGTTTTTT	CASSLDRGLGEKLFF
TRBV11-2	NA	TRBJ1-3	TRBD1	TGTGCCAGCAGCCCTTGGGACAGCCCCGCCGGAAACACCATATATTTT	CASSPWDSPAGNTIYF
TRBV10-1	NA	TRBJ1-2	NA	TGCGCCAGCAGTGAACGGCGGAACTATGGCTACACCTTC	CASSERRNYGYTF
TRBV4-2	NA	TRBJ1-1	NA	TGTGCCAGCAGCCAAGATCTACCCCAATACGCTGAAGCTTTCTTT	CASSQDLPQYAEAFF
TRBV5-1	once	TRBJ2-5	NA	TGCGCCAGCAGGGCGGGGTCCCAAGAGACCCAGTACTTC	CASRAGSQETQYF
TRBV6-5	NA	TRBJ2-2	TRBD2	TGTGCCAGCAGTTGGTCCCTAGCGGGAGTGGCCGGGGAGCTGTTTTTT	CASSWSLAGVAGELFF
TRBV9	NA	TRBJ2-2	NA	TGTGCCAGCAGCCTCCATAAGGCTAGCACAGAAACCGGGGAGCTGTTTTTT	CASSLHKASTETGELFF
TRBV12-5	NA	TRBJ1-3	NA	TGTGCTAGTGGTTTGGACCGGAACACCATATATTTT	CASGLDRNTIYF
TRBV2	NA	TRBJ2-3	TRBD2	TGTGCCAGCACGCGGGGGAGTAACACAGATACGCAGTATTTT	CASTRGSNTDTQYF
TRBV19	NA	TRBJ2-2	TRBD2	TGTGCCAGTAGTATAGATGGCGGGAGGAGATCCGGGGAGCTGTTTTTT	CASSIDGGRRSGELFF
TRBV6-5	NA	TRBJ2-5	TRBD1	TGTGCCAGCAGTCTCCCGGACAGGGTAAGGGAGACCCAGTACTTC	CASSLPDRVRETQYF
TRBV30	NA	TRBJ2-2	TRBD2	TGTGCCTGCCGGGGGGACTCTAGCGGGAGTTATGCCGGGGAGCTGTTTTTT	CACRGDSSGSYAGELFF
TRBV3-1/TRBV3-2	NA	TRBJ2-2	TRBD1	TGTGCCAGCAAAAACCGGGACAGGGGACCCGGGGAGCTGTTTTTT	CASKNRDRGPGELFF
TRBV15	NA	TRBJ1-1	TRBD1	TGTGCCACCAGCAGAAAAAGGACAGGGAGCACTGAAGCTTTCTTT	CATSRKRTGSTEAFF
TRBV9	NA	TRBJ2-4	TRBD1	TGTGCCAGCAGCGCCGGGACAGGGGCAAACATTCAGTACTTC	CASSAGTGANIQYF
TRBV2	NA	TRBJ2-1	NA	TGTGCCAGCAGTCCGGTCACTTACAATGAGCAGTTCTTC	CASSPVTYNEQFF
TRBV24-1	NA	TRBJ2-1	NA	TGTGCCACCAGTGACACCCAGGGGACGAGTGAGCAGTTCTTC	CATSDTQGTSEQFF
TRBV15	NA	TRBJ2-1	TRBD2	TGTGCCACCTCGGGACTACCGTACAATGAGCAGTTCTTC	CATSGLPYNEQFF
TRBV16	NA	TRBJ2-5	NA	TGTGCCAGCAGCCAATCGAGACAGGCCGAGACCCAGTACTTC	CASSQSRQAETQYF
TRBV18	NA	TRBJ1-1	NA	TGTGCCAGCTCACCACCGGACAGTGGTGTCACTGAAGCTTTCTTT	CASSPPDSGVTEAFF
TRBV5-1	NA	TRBJ1-2	TRBD1	TGCGCCAGCAGAATCGCAGACAGGGAGAATGGCTACACCTTC	CASRIADRENGYTF
TRBV9	NA	TRBJ2-5	NA	TGTGCCAGCAGCCCCGACTACCCTAAAGAGACCCAGTACTTC	CASSPDYPKETQYF
TRBV7-8	NA	TRBJ2-1	TRBD2	TGTGCCAGCAGCTTATCAGTAGTAGCGGGAGGGTTGTATGAGCAGTTCTTC	CASSLSVVAGGLYEQFF
TRBV11-2	NA	TRBJ1-1	NA	TGTGCCAGCAGCTTACCCCTCGGGACTGAAGCTTTCTTT	CASSLPLGTEAFF
TRBV4-2	NA	TRBJ2-7	NA	TGTGCCAGCAGCCAGCGACAGGAGAGCTCCTACGAGCAGTACTTC	CASSQRQESSYEQYF
TRBV25-1	NA	TRBJ2-5	TRBD1	TGTGCCAGCAGCCTAAGGGGGCAGCAAGAGACCCAGTACTTC	CASSLRGQQETQYF
TRBV7-9	NA	TRBJ1-1	NA	TGTGCCAGCACCACAGGGTTTGGGGACACTGAAGCTTTCTTT	CASTTGFGDTEAFF
TRBV9	NA	TRBJ2-3	NA	TGTGCCAGCAGCGTGGCCACAGGGGATACGCAGTATTTT	CASSVATGDTQYF
TRBV4-1	few	TRBJ1-3	NA	TGCGCCAGCAGCCTGCTCCGGGGGTCCTCTGGAAACACCATATATTTT	CASSLLRGSSGNTIYF
TRBV7-2	NA	TRBJ1-1	NA	TGTGCCAGCAGCTTAGCCCCCGGGGGAGGGAACACTGAAGCTTTCTTT	CASSLAPGGGNTEAFF
TRBV19	NA	TRBJ1-2	NA	TGTGCCAGTAGTATAGATTCTCGGACACTCCGTAACTATGGCTACACCTTC	CASSIDSRTLRNYGYTF
TRBV6-6	NA	TRBJ1-1	NA	TGTGCCTTGGGAGGGATTAACACTGAAGCTTTCTTT	CALGGINTEAFF
TRBV10-2	NA	TRBJ1-1	TRBD1	TGCGCCAGCAGTCACCTTAGGACAGGGAACACTGAAGCTTTCTTT	CASSHLRTGNTEAFF
TRBV7-9	NA	TRBJ2-3	NA	TGTGCCAGCAGCCCGATCGCGGGAACTAGCACAGATACGCAGTATTTT	CASSPIAGTSTDTQYF